These T cell receptor beta chains were read from a single sample in a study of glioma-infiltrating T cells. TCRdb independently ran MiXCR on the multiplex PCR reads; one entry per CDR3 protein. Of a few hundred thousand distinct CDR3 sequences in the sample, approximately 42% were seen once. Sequences were obtained from glioma tissue, nonneoplastic brain tissue, or PBMCs (not recorded which). The receptors here all came from a human donor with low-grade glioma or glioblastoma, undergoing nonglioma brain surgery, or in good health (not recorded which). CDR3s include the opening cysteine and the closing phenylalanine or tryptophan. The D gene is left open where the match is weak. For some rows the clone size is stated as once, few or many, or as a class when expanded; others skip it.

v_call	clone_size	d_call	j_call	cdr3_aa	cdr3_nt
TRBV2	-	-	TRBJ2-6	CASSDVGSYSGANVLTF	TGTGCCAGCAGTGATGTCGGGTCCTACTCTGGGGCCAACGTCCTGACTTTC
TRBV19	-	-	TRBJ1-5	CASTGTGAQPQHF	TGTGCCAGTACGGGAACGGGGGCCCAGCCCCAGCATTTT
TRBV12-3/TRBV12-4	-	-	TRBJ2-7	CASSLGSVSYEQYF	TGTGCCAGCAGTTTAGGGTCTGTTTCCTACGAGCAGTACTTC
TRBV28	few	-	TRBJ2-3	CASIGGWGSQVVDTQYF	TGTGCCAGCATTGGGGGATGGGGTAGCCAAGTTGTGGATACGCAGTATTTT
TRBV24-1	many	-	TRBJ2-1	CATSDLQRSVDNEQFF	TGTGCCACCAGTGATTTGCAGAGGTCGGTAGACAATGAGCAGTTCTTC
TRBV6-2/TRBV6-3	many	TRBD1	TRBJ1-1	CASRPGQGRNTEAFF	TGTGCCAGCAGGCCCGGACAGGGCCGAAACACTGAAGCTTTCTTT
TRBV4-2	few	TRBD1	TRBJ1-4	CASSTGQGDEKLFF	TGTGCCAGCAGCACGGGACAGGGGGATGAAAAACTGTTTTTT
TRBV11-2	-	TRBD1	TRBJ2-1	CASYGRGKTGGLPYNEQFF	TGTGCCAGCTACGGGAGAGGAAAGACAGGGGGACTACCGTACAATGAGCAGTTCTTC
TRBV12-3/TRBV12-4	-	-	TRBJ2-7	CASSLGTVGTFSYEQYF	TGTGCCAGCAGTTTGGGTACAGTTGGCACTTTCTCCTACGAGCAGTACTTC
TRBV5-4	-	-	TRBJ2-3	CASSSGLSDTDTQYF	TGTGCCAGCAGCTCGGGACTGAGTGACACAGATACGCAGTATTTT
TRBV11-2	few	TRBD2	TRBJ2-3	CASSPTGLAGGGTDTQYF	TGTGCCAGCAGCCCAACCGGGCTAGCGGGAGGGGGCACAGATACGCAGTATTTT
TRBV20-1	few	-	TRBJ2-7	CSAGVGTYEQYF	TGCAGTGCTGGAGTCGGGACCTACGAGCAGTACTTC
TRBV7-6	-	-	TRBJ2-3	CASSLGPTTDTQYF	TGTGCTAGCAGCTTAGGGCCAACGACAGATACGCAGTATTTT
TRBV19	once	-	TRBJ1-5	CASSRGLQPQHF	TGTGCCAGTAGTAGGGGGCTTCAGCCCCAGCATTTT
TRBV20-1	-	TRBD2	TRBJ2-1	CSAVGLAGVSEQFF	TGCAGTGCTGTGGGACTAGCGGGAGTATCTGAGCAGTTCTTC
TRBV28	few	-	TRBJ1-1	CASSQTGSGEAFF	TGTGCCAGCAGTCAAACAGGGTCTGGTGAAGCTTTCTTT
TRBV6-1	-	TRBD2	TRBJ2-3	CASSYVLGGSSEQYF	TGTGCCAGCAGTTATGTCCTCGGGGGGAGCTCGGAGCAGTATTTT
TRBV27	-	TRBD1	TRBJ1-1	CASTHERGRTEAFF	TGTGCCAGCACCCATGAGAGGGGGCGGACTGAAGCTTTCTTT
TRBV20-1	few	-	TRBJ1-4	CSALPGNSEKLFF	TGCAGTGCTCTCCCGGGAAACAGTGAAAAACTGTTTTTT
TRBV28	many	-	TRBJ1-1	CASSLSPGTEAFF	TGTGCCAGCAGTCTTTCGCCGGGAACTGAAGCTTTCTTT